What follows are 10 T cell receptor beta chains derived from one specimen sequenced in a study of radiation and T cells in renal cell carcinoma. Indicated time point: baseline pretreatment blood. Treatment: 15 Gy SBRT to primary tumor, nephrectomy 4 weeks later. The data were produced by immunoSEQ multiplex PCR, yet TCRdb's version contains in-frame clones alone and is incomplete. The table has 110,000 to 150,000 clones, roughly 85% seen once. This sample comprised blood, obtained from a patient whose treatment included radiotherapy and nephrectomy. These receptors were obtained from a woman between 50 and 59 years old with renal cell carcinoma.

This chain joins TRBV6-4 and TRBJ2-7; unclear D gene. Trimming took off 0 bases at V and 11 bases at J, with 14 bases between the two ends. The CDR3 extends over 13 amino acids. Germline V CDR1 and CDR2: MRHNA, SNTAGT. The CDR3 region has the DNA TGTGCCAGCAGTGACTCTACCGAAAGCCATAAGTACTTC. As protein: CASSDSTESHKYF.

The V gene is TRBV7-2, the J gene TRBJ1-6, with D unresolved. This CDR3 contains 12 residues. V gave up 4 bases and J gave up 7 bases, with 5 bases separating them. Looked up from germline, CDR1 is SGHTA and CDR2 is FQGNSA. CDR3: CASSSYNSPLHF. For the CDR3, the DNA is TGTGCCAGCAGCTCTTACAATTCACCCCTCCACTTT.

This chain connects TRBV7-2 to TRBJ2-2; 8 bases are a match to TRBD2. From germline, CDR1 is SGHTA and CDR2 FQGNSA. The CDR3 spans 16 residues. With 5 bases clipped from V and 2 bases from J, the junction kept 7 bases outside the gene matches. The CDR3 coding sequence is TGTGCCAGCAGCCGAGCGGGGGCCGGCAACACCGGGGAGCTGTTTTTT. Protein product: CASSRAGAGNTGELFF.

The chain has TRBV30 and TRBJ1-4, with a tentative D call TRBD1 (6 bases). V was cut by 4 bases and J by 2 bases, with 11 bases left in between. From germline, CDR1 is GTSNPN and CDR2 SVGIG (reference sequence). The length of the CDR3 is 14 residues. The CDR3 coding sequence is TGTGCCTGGAACCGGGACATCACTAATGAAAAACTGTTTTTT. Translated, it gives CAWNRDITNEKLFF.

The rearrangement joins TRBV27 to TRBJ1-3; D is ambiguous. The V and J ends lost 2 bases and 0 bases respectively, with 11 bases between them. The CDR3 is 16 amino acids. CDR1 is MNHEY, CDR2 SMNVEV, per germline (reference sequence). CDR3 residues: CASSLDFLSSGNTIYF. CDR3 in DNA: TGTGCCAGCAGTTTAGATTTCCTTTCCTCTGGAAACACCATATATTTT.

The V and J genes are TRBV6-6 and TRBJ2-5; the D gene is possibly TRBD1 (6 bases). Germline loops: CDR1 MNHNY, CDR2 SVGAGI (reference sequence). Trimming took off 4 bases at V and 1 base at J, with 10 bases between the two ends. The CDR3 spans 14 residues. The DNA of the CDR3 is TGTGCCAGCAGTTCCCCGACAGGCCAAGAGACCCAGTACTTC. Its protein is CASSSPTGQETQYF.

V gene TRBV2 combines with J gene TRBJ2-7; TRBD1 agrees at 8 bases. The CDR3 has 15 amino acids. Trimming cost V 6 bases and J 5 bases; bases outside gene matches: 12. Germline CDR1 is SNHLY and CDR2 is FYNNEI. The CDR3 bases are TGTGCCAGCAGCCGCGGACAGGGCTTGCTCCACGAGCAGTACTTC. It encodes CASSRGQGLLHEQYF.

The chain joins TRBV7-2 to TRBJ2-1; 7 positions agree with TRBD1. Trimming at V came to 5 bases and at J to 7 bases, leaving 8 bases not matched to a gene. The CDR3 covers 14 residues. Germline V gene lookup returns CDR1 SGHTA and CDR2 FQGNSA. The CDR3 sequence is CASSQGGPVNEQFF. CDR3 nucleotide sequence: TGTGCCAGCAGCCAAGGGGGCCCAGTGAATGAGCAGTTCTTC.

This clone came up a few times. CDR3 nucleotide sequence: TGCGCCAGCAGCTTGGGGACATCGAACACTGAAGCTTTCTTT. Protein product: CASSLGTSNTEAFF. The chain couples TRBV5-1 to TRBJ1-1; tentatively, D is TRBD1 (5 bases). The V end was cut by 0 bases, the J end by 1 base, with 7 bases between. CDR3 length: 14 residues. Germline values: CDR1 SGHRS, CDR2 YFSETQ.

V and J are TRBV5-6 and TRBJ2-7; D gene uncertain. V was pared by 6 bases and J by 0 bases, with 16 bases between. Germline V gene sequence: CDR1 SGHDT, CDR2 YYEEEE. CDR3 size: 15 residues. CDR3 sequence reads: CASTFGPTPSYEQYF. The CDR3 DNA reads TGTGCCAGCACCTTTGGACCCACCCCCTCCTACGAGCAGTACTTC. Full variable domain (missing parts from reference TRBV5-6 and TRBJ2-7): DAGVTQSPTHLIKTRGQQVTLRCSPKSGHDTVSWYQQALGQGPQFIFQYYEEEERQRGNFPDRFSGHQFPNYSSELNVNALLLGDSALYLCASTFGPTPSYEQYFGPGTRLTVT.